This is a list of T cell receptor beta chains from one sample in a study of shared clonotypes between healthy human individuals. Profiled with immunoSEQ multiplex PCR; TCRdb holds only in-frame clones, not every one. This sample has a few million clones, with over 90% found just once. The sample taken for sequencing was naive CD4+ T cells from PBMCs. These receptor sequences come from a man aged 18 to 30 in good health. Some clones in this sample may be carry-over from other donors' samples. The CDR3 runs from the conserved cysteine through the conserved F or W. A D gene is named only where the DNA matches it firmly. Clone size, where shown, is once, few, many, or a class for clones that have expanded.

clone_size	d_call	j_call	v_call	cdr3_aa	cdr3_nt
-	-	TRBJ1-4	TRBV7-2	CASSLGPGGTEKLFF	TGTGCCAGCAGCTTAGGGCCGGGCGGGACTGAAAAACTGTTTTTT
-	-	TRBJ2-3	TRBV1	CTSSGNPDTQYF	TGCACCAGCAGCGGGAATCCAGATACGCAGTATTTT
-	-	TRBJ1-5	TRBV5-1	CASSLEPDQPQHF	TGCGCCAGCAGCTTGGAACCAGATCAGCCCCAGCATTTT
-	TRBD1	TRBJ2-1	TRBV5-1	CASSIGGNTYNEQFF	TGCGCCAGCAGCATAGGGGGCAACACCTACAATGAGCAGTTCTTC
-	-	TRBJ1-2	TRBV18	CASSPDTNYGYTF	TGTGCCAGCTCCCCGGATACTAACTATGGCTACACCTTC
once	TRBD1	TRBJ1-2	TRBV6-1	CASREPGQGSSGYTF	TGTGCCAGCAGGGAGCCGGGACAGGGGTCCTCTGGCTACACCTTC
-	TRBD1	TRBJ1-5	TRBV6-1	CASSDQGVGQPQHF	TGTGCCAGCAGTGACCAGGGGGTTGGTCAGCCCCAGCATTTT
-	-	TRBJ2-7	TRBV7-6	CASSLDQGRGYEQYF	TGTGCCAGCAGCTTAGACCAGGGCCGGGGCTACGAGCAGTACTTC
-	-	TRBJ2-6	TRBV14	CASSQGLGANVLTF	TGTGCCAGCAGCCAAGGGCTTGGGGCCAACGTCCTGACTTTC
-	-	TRBJ1-5	TRBV7-8	CASSLVGASGNQPQHF	TGTGCCAGCAGCTTAGTGGGGGCTAGTGGGAATCAGCCCCAGCATTTT
-	-	TRBJ1-2	TRBV7-9	CASSTQEYGYTF	TGTGCCAGCAGCACTCAGGAGTATGGCTACACCTTC
-	TRBD1	TRBJ1-2	TRBV5-1	CASSLEGQGRGYTF	TGCGCCAGCAGCTTGGAGGGACAGGGCAGGGGCTACACCTTC
-	-	TRBJ1-2	TRBV19	CASSKPQDYGYTF	TGTGCCAGTAGTAAACCACAAGACTATGGCTACACCTTC
-	TRBD1	TRBJ1-2	TRBV28	CASSLPPLSDRANYGYTF	TGTGCCAGCAGTTTACCACCCTTATCGGACAGGGCTAACTATGGCTACACCTTC
-	TRBD2	TRBJ2-3	TRBV10-2	CASARLAGVRHTQYF	TGCGCCAGCGCCAGACTAGCGGGAGTTCGCCATACGCAGTATTTT
-	-	TRBJ1-5	TRBV28	CASSTGAAGNQPQHF	TGTGCCAGCAGTACGGGGGCGGCGGGCAATCAGCCCCAGCATTTT
once	TRBD2	TRBJ2-7	TRBV10-3	CAISTTGTSGYEQYF	TGTGCCATCAGTACGACCGGGACTAGCGGATACGAGCAGTACTTC
-	TRBD2	TRBJ2-7	TRBV7-3	CASSFQAPREREQYF	TGTGCCAGCAGCTTCCAAGCGCCGCGGGAGCGGGAGCAGTACTTC
-	TRBD1	TRBJ1-2	TRBV5-1	CASSGDRLNYGYTF	TGCGCCAGCAGCGGGGACAGGCTCAACTATGGCTACACCTTC
-	-	TRBJ1-1	TRBV28	CASTTTGEAFF	TGTGCCAGCACCACGACAGGTGAAGCTTTCTTT
-	-	TRBJ2-7	TRBV7-9	CASSLVSVSHEQYF	TGTGCCAGCAGCTTAGTGTCGGTGTCTCACGAGCAGTACTTC
-	-	TRBJ2-5	TRBV5-1	CASSLVGREETQYF	TGCGCCAGCAGCTTGGTAGGTCGAGAAGAGACCCAGTACTTC
-	-	TRBJ2-7	TRBV28	CASSSDSRGSYEQYF	TGTGCCAGCAGCTCGGACTCCCGGGGGTCCTACGAGCAGTACTTC
-	-	TRBJ2-2	TRBV2	CASSRGSTGELFF	TGTGCCAGCAGTCGGGGAAGTACCGGGGAGCTGTTTTTT
-	-	TRBJ1-3	TRBV2	CASSENSGNTIYF	TGTGCCAGCAGTGAGAACTCTGGAAACACCATATATTTT
-	TRBD1	TRBJ1-2	TRBV27	CASTHGTGVTYGYTF	TGTGCCAGCACCCACGGGACAGGGGTGACCTATGGCTACACCTTC
-	TRBD1	TRBJ1-4	TRBV5-6	CASSLEGANEKLFF	TGTGCCAGCAGCTTGGAGGGGGCGAATGAAAAACTGTTTTTT
-	-	TRBJ2-5	TRBV7-9	CASSLMLQETQYF	TGTGCCAGCAGCCTTATGCTACAAGAGACCCAGTACTTC
-	-	TRBJ1-1	TRBV18	CATKGQKNTEAFF	TGTGCCACCAAAGGGCAGAAGAACACTGAAGCTTTCTTT
-	-	TRBJ2-7	TRBV28	CASSFGGASYEQYF	TGTGCCAGCAGTTTTGGGGGGGCCTCCTACGAGCAGTACTTC
-	-	TRBJ1-1	TRBV5-1	CASSLWGQNTEAFF	TGCGCCAGCAGCTTGTGGGGACAGAACACTGAAGCTTTCTTT
-	-	TRBJ1-2	TRBV4-1	CASSQGGAGPYGYTF	TGCGCCAGCAGCCAAGGGGGGGCCGGTCCGTATGGCTACACCTTC
-	-	TRBJ2-1	TRBV5-1	CASSAEASVGANEQFF	TGCGCCAGCAGCGCTGAGGCTAGCGTCGGCGCCAATGAGCAGTTCTTC
-	-	TRBJ1-2	TRBV7-9	CASSSKPMDTF	TGTGCCAGCAGCTCAAAACCTATGGACACCTTC
-	-	TRBJ2-1	TRBV29-1	CSVDSPDGGSSYNEQFF	TGCAGCGTTGACTCACCGGACGGAGGTAGCTCCTACAATGAGCAGTTCTTC
-	-	TRBJ1-5	TRBV11-2	CASSLDLYSNQPQHF	TGTGCCAGCAGCTTAGATCTGTATAGCAATCAGCCCCAGCATTTT
-	TRBD2	TRBJ2-1	TRBV29-1	CSVEVGSGDSYNEQFF	TGCAGCGTTGAAGTCGGTAGCGGGGACTCCTACAATGAGCAGTTCTTC
-	-	TRBJ1-3	TRBV2	CASREDTNSGNTIYF	TGTGCCAGCAGAGAGGACACTAACTCTGGAAACACCATATATTTT
-	-	TRBJ1-2	TRBV23-1	CASSPPSTGNHGYTF	TGCGCCAGCAGTCCCCCATCGACAGGAAATCATGGCTACACCTTC
-	-	TRBJ2-5	TRBV6-1	CASSQDSVKETQYF	TGTGCCAGCAGTCAGGACAGTGTTAAAGAGACCCAGTACTTC
-	TRBD2	TRBJ2-7	TRBV7-2	CASSRQAGASYEQYF	TGTGCCAGCAGCCGCCAAGCGGGAGCGTCCTACGAGCAGTACTTC
-	-	TRBJ1-2	TRBV7-2	CASSLVQGPYGYTF	TGTGCCAGCAGCTTAGTTCAGGGACCCTATGGCTACACCTTC
once	-	TRBJ2-5	TRBV4-3	CASSQEDGRETQYF	TGCGCCAGCAGCCAAGAAGACGGCAGGGAGACCCAGTACTTC